Listed here are 24 T cell receptor beta chains from one sample, sequenced in a study of blood T cell repertoires in COVID-19. Sequencing was performed with immunoSEQ multiplex PCR; in TCRdb, only in-frame clones are kept and a portion is missing. The sample has approximately 200,000 clones, about 82% seen once; the top ten hold 7% to 10%. Sample: PBMCs or T cells enriched from blood (not recorded which). The receptors were sampled from a woman under 40 who had recovered from COVID-19.

V is TRBV3-1 (or the pseudogene TRBV3-2) and J is TRBJ2-3; D is perhaps TRBD2 (6 bases). The germline CDR1 and CDR2 sequences are LGHDT and YNNKEL (reference sequence). CDR3 length equals 18 residues. V dropped 1 base and J dropped 0 bases, with 17 bases sitting between them. The chain's CDR3 is CASSQVRWRVGSTDTQYF. The DNA for the CDR3 is TGTGCCAGCAGCCAAGTGCGGTGGAGGGTCGGTAGCACAGATACGCAGTATTTT.

The V and J genes are TRBV12-3 or TRBV12-4 and TRBJ1-1, with D maybe TRBD1 (5 bases). The CDR3 is 12 amino acids. V lost 8 bases to trimming and J lost 4 bases, with 11 bases between them. The CDR3 protein is CASHSGGTEAFF. CDR3 nucleotide sequence: TGTGCCAGCCACTCGGGGGGCACTGAAGCTTTCTTT.

The chain joins TRBV4-1 to TRBJ1-5; tentatively, D is TRBD1 (6 bases). CDR3 length equals 16 residues. Germline CDR1 MGHRA, CDR2 YSYEKL. The germline V and J ends were trimmed by 4 bases and 4 bases, with 17 bases remaining between them. CDR3: CASSPFSGGANQPQHF. DNA for the CDR3: TGCGCCAGCAGCCCTTTCTCTGGGGGGGCAAATCAGCCCCAGCATTTT.

The CDR3 nucleotides read TGTGCCAGCAGTCCCCGGGGTCGTTCCTACGAGCAGTACTTC. Residues: CASSPRGRSYEQYF. The chain employs TRBV28 and TRBJ2-7; a weak D match, TRBD2 (5 bases). The CDR3 has 14 residues. Per germline, CDR1 MDHEN and CDR2 SYDVKM. V was clipped by 5 bases and J by 1 base, with 12 bases between them.

The chain carries TRBV7-2 and TRBJ2-5, with TRBD2 matching 9 bases. With V trimmed by 4 bases and J by 4 bases, 7 bases remained unmatched. Germline V gives CDR1 SGHTA, CDR2 FQGNSA. The CDR3 is made up of 15 amino acids. This chain's CDR3 is CASSYVAGVGETQYF. Written as DNA, the CDR3 is TGTGCCAGCAGCTATGTAGCGGGAGTTGGAGAGACCCAGTACTTC.

This chain connects TRBV2 to TRBJ2-3; D unclear. V lost 4 bases and J lost 8, with 10 bases in between. This CDR3 comprises 12 residues. CDR1 and CDR2 (germline): SNHLY, FYNNEI. The CDR3 loop reads CASSGETSTQYF. The CDR3 DNA is TGTGCCAGCAGTGGAGAAACTTCTACGCAGTATTTT.

This clone was observed once. V gene TRBV2 combines with J gene TRBJ2-5; 10 bases line up with TRBD1. Germline V gives CDR1 SNHLY, CDR2 FYNNEI. The CDR3 length is 18 residues. Trimming took 3 bases from V and 1 from J; bases not matched to a gene: 11. The CDR3 sequence is CASSDGQGGVGSQETQYF. For the CDR3, the DNA is TGTGCCAGCAGTGACGGACAGGGGGGGGTTGGGTCCCAAGAGACCCAGTACTTC.

The chain links TRBV2 to TRBJ2-3; the match to TRBD2 covers 10 bases. The junction had 3 bases not matched to a gene; V was cut back by 5 bases and J by 1 base. CDR1 is SNHLY and CDR2 is FYNNEI in the germline V gene. The CDR3 covers 15 residues. The CDR3 sequence: CASSLAGVGTDTQYF. As DNA, the CDR3 is TGTGCCAGCAGTCTAGCGGGAGTTGGCACAGATACGCAGTATTTT.

The chain combines TRBV5-1 with TRBJ1-2; TRBD1 aligns across 7 bases. The V gene's germline CDR1 is SGHRS and CDR2 YFSETQ. Trimming cost V 0 bases and J 7 bases; bases outside gene matches: 12. CDR3 length equals 16 residues. In nucleotides, the CDR3 is TGCGCCAGCAGCTTGGAAGGGGGCGGTGGTTCTGGTGGCTACACCTTC. It translates to CASSLEGGGGSGGYTF.

The V call is TRBV3-1 (or the pseudogene TRBV3-2), the J call TRBJ1-2; no reliable D call. Trimming left V 4 bases short and J 8 bases short, with 14 bases between. This CDR3 comprises 13 residues. Germline V gene lookup returns CDR1 LGHDT and CDR2 YNNKEL (reference sequence). DNA for the CDR3: TGTGCCAGCAGCCGACAAGACACCCGAGGCTACACCTTC. As protein: CASSRQDTRGYTF.

This chain connects TRBV7-2 to TRBJ2-1, with 7 positions matching TRBD2. With V trimmed by 4 bases and J by 5 bases, 5 bases remained unmatched. The CDR3 sequence is 14 residues long. Germline V gene data show CDR1 as SGHTA and CDR2 as FQGNSA. In nucleotides, the CDR3 is TGTGCCAGCAGCTCGCCAGCGGGGAACAATGAGCAGTTCTTC. Protein: CASSSPAGNNEQFF.

This rearrangement joins TRBV24-1 to TRBJ2-5; perhaps TRBD1 as D (6 bases). V was shortened by 6 bases and J by 7 bases, with 14 bases between the two germline ends. This CDR3 has 13 amino acids. Germline-derived CDR1 and CDR2 are KGHDR and SFDVKD. The chain's CDR3 is CATSSGALGTQYF. For the CDR3, the DNA is TGTGCCACCAGTTCAGGGGCCCTAGGGACCCAGTACTTC.

This clone was found once. V is TRBV7-9 and J is TRBJ1-2; 8 bases align to TRBD1. The CDR3 is made up of 14 amino acids. Looked up from germline, CDR1 is SEHNR and CDR2 is FQNEAQ (reference sequence). V trimming: 3 bases; J trimming: 7 bases; junction bases outside the gene matches: 7. The CDR3 protein is CASSLTGEEGGYTF. DNA of the CDR3: TGTGCCAGCAGCTTGACAGGGGAAGAGGGTGGCTACACCTTC.

This rearrangement joins TRBV5-4 to TRBJ1-1, with D perhaps matching TRBD1 (6 bases). The CDR3 spans 17 residues. Trimming took off 4 bases at V and 5 bases at J, with 24 bases between the two ends. The V gene's germline CDR1 is SGHNT and CDR2 YYREEE (reference sequence). In nucleotides, the CDR3 is TGTGCCAGCAGCGAAGGAGGCAGGGGAGCGGGGAAGACTGAAGCTTTCTTT. It specifies CASSEGGRGAGKTEAFF.

The chain links TRBV10-2 to TRBJ2-7, with TRBD2 matching 14 bases. The germline gives CDR1 WSHSY, CDR2 SAAADI. The CDR3 length is 16 residues. V was clipped by 8 bases and J by 5 bases; unmatched bases: 11. The CDR3, as DNA: TGCGCCAGCGGGACTAGCGGGAGTAGGAGGTTTAACGAGCAGTACTTC. Its protein is CASGTSGSRRFNEQYF.

This clone was counted only a few times. The rearrangement links TRBV24-1 to TRBJ1-1; a possible D gene is TRBD1 (5 bases). Looked up from germline, CDR1 is KGHDR and CDR2 is SFDVKD. There are 11 residues in the CDR3. Trimming shortened V by 7 bases and J by 8 bases, and 10 bases separated the two germline ends. CDR3 DNA sequence: TGTGCCACCAGGGCGGGGACCGAAGCTTTCTTT. Its translation: CATRAGTEAFF.

This sequence joins TRBV2 and TRBJ1-2; 9 nucleotides align to TRBD1. The ends lost 8 bases at V and 5 bases at J; junction bases unmatched: 9. This CDR3 spans 14 amino acids. Looked up from germline, CDR1 is SNHLY and CDR2 is FYNNEI. The CDR3 DNA sequence: TGTGCCAGCCGGACAGGGGAAGGGGGTTATGGCTACACCTTC. Translation: CASRTGEGGYGYTF. Full variable domain (remainder filled in from reference TRBV2 and TRBJ1-2): EPEVTQTPSHQVTQMGQEVILRCVPISNHLYFYWYRQILGQKVEFLVSFYNNEISEKSEIFDDQFSVERPDGSNFTLKIRSTKLEDSAMYFCASRTGEGGYGYTFGSGTRLTVV.

In nucleotides, the CDR3 is TGTGCCAGCAGCGAAACCCGGACAACTAGCACAGATACGCAGTATTTT. Translation gives CASSETRTTSTDTQYF. The chain has TRBV7-2 and TRBJ2-3; perhaps TRBD1 as D (5 bases). V dropped 5 bases and J dropped 0 bases, with 15 bases sitting between them. Looked up from germline, CDR1 is SGHTA and CDR2 is FQGNSA. The CDR3 contains 16 residues.

The chain joins TRBV5-1 to TRBJ2-1; TRBD2 matches at 13 bases. V shed 3 bases, J shed 9 bases, and the junction held 18 bases outside the gene matches. Per germline, CDR1 SGHRS and CDR2 YFSETQ. The CDR3 totals 19 residues. CDR3: CASSSGLAGVGVYNGEQFF. As DNA, the CDR3 is TGCGCCAGCAGCTCTGGACTAGCGGGAGTTGGGGTATACAACGGTGAGCAGTTCTTC.

The V call is TRBV12-3 or TRBV12-4, the J call TRBJ1-5; 10 bases line up with TRBD1. CDR3 length: 13 amino acids. V lost 6 bases, J lost 7 bases, and 3 bases stayed unmatched. The CDR3 here is CASRTGGGQPQHF. CDR3 nucleotide sequence: TGTGCCAGCAGGACAGGGGGCGGCCAGCCCCAGCATTTT.

The V and J genes are TRBV19 and TRBJ2-1; no definite D call. There are 16 residues in the CDR3. V lost 2 bases and J lost 5, with 16 bases in between. From germline, CDR1 is LNHDA and CDR2 SQIVND (reference sequence). CDR3 protein: CASSIPPPGVDNEQFF. The CDR3 DNA follows: TGTGCCAGTAGTATACCGCCCCCCGGAGTGGACAATGAGCAGTTCTTC.

This chain joins TRBV5-1 and TRBJ2-3; 7 positions match TRBD2. Germline V gene sequence: CDR1 SGHRS, CDR2 YFSETQ. V was pared by 1 base and J by 2 bases, with 7 bases of the junction left unmatched. This CDR3 spans 16 amino acids. The CDR3 DNA is TGCGCCAGCAGCTTGCTTGGTCTAGCGGTCACAGATACGCAGTATTTT. Its translation: CASSLLGLAVTDTQYF.

The V gene is TRBV5-6, the J gene TRBJ1-5, with D hard to call. CDR1 and CDR2 (germline): SGHDT, YYEEEE. The germline V and J ends were trimmed by 1 base and 2 bases, with 4 bases remaining between them. The CDR3 contains 13 residues. The CDR3 here is CASSLQGNQPQHF. CDR3 DNA: TGTGCCAGCAGCTTGCAGGGCAATCAGCCCCAGCATTTT.

This chain links TRBV30 with TRBJ2-1; 10 nucleotides agree with TRBD2. Germline CDR1 is GTSNPN and CDR2 is SVGIG (reference sequence). J gave up 9 bases and V 2 bases, and 13 bases lay outside the gene matches. The CDR3 covers 16 residues. The CDR3 is CAWSMLAGGFVSEQFF. The CDR3 DNA reads as TGTGCCTGGAGTATGTTAGCGGGAGGTTTCGTTAGTGAGCAGTTCTTC.